This T cell receptor beta chain was recovered during a study of CD8 T cells in ankylosing spondylitis. TCRdb reprocessed the 5' RACE reads with MiXCR, giving one entry per CDR3 protein. The repertoire holds 200,000 to 250,000 distinct CDR3 sequences, with roughly a tenth as singletons. Germline lookup yields CDR1 MDHEN and CDR2 SYDVKM. With V trimmed by 3 bases and J by 3 bases, 10 bases remained unmatched. This CDR3 comprises 16 residues. This clonotype occurred a few times. Sequencing used blood, either unsorted or a sorted T cell fraction (not recorded which). This TCR was recovered from a male donor with ankylosing spondylitis or in good health (not recorded which). V usage is TRBV28 and J usage is TRBJ1-2, with 7 nucleotides matching TRBD1. CDR3 region: CASSFIGGPWDYGYTF. The CDR3 DNA reads TGTGCCAGCAGTTTCATAGGGGGCCCATGGGACTATGGCTACACCTTC.